The 10 T cell receptor beta chains in this list originate from one sample, sequenced in a study of beta chain features in type 1 diabetes (dated by TCRdb to the late 2010s). The library was made by the immunoSEQ multiplex PCR assay. The High Capacity cDNA Reverse Transcription Kit was used to reverse transcribe all of the isolated RNA, meaning that expressed TCRB transcripts were what got sequenced. Entries here come from immuneACCESS through TCRdb and include only in-frame sequences with V and J called. Some clones fail to appear in such tables; in the studies checked, an unresolved V gene covers under half of the shortfall, and the cause of the remainder is unknown. The sample table holds 970,000 or so clones, of which about 17% were seen once. The top ten constitute around 0.02% of the sample. The sequenced sample consisted of naive CD4+ T cells from blood. The label giving this sample's cell subset or site can be read as: true naive CD4+ T cells. The receptors derive from a woman younger than 30 in good health.

This clone has just a few counts. V and J are TRBV6-5 and TRBJ2-7; 7 bases map to TRBD2. The CDR3 covers 12 residues. CDR1 is MNHEY and CDR2 is SVGAGI in the germline V gene. With 5 bases clipped from V and 4 bases from J, the junction kept 2 bases outside the gene matches. CDR3 in DNA: TGTGCCAGCAGTGCTAGCGGATACGAGCAGTACTTC. Translated: CASSASGYEQYF.

This clone was detected only a few times. This chain uses TRBV5-6 with TRBJ2-5; 7 positions match TRBD2. The tail of the sequence fits TRBJ2-7 better, so the J call may be wrong. Germline V gene sequence: CDR1 SGHDT, CDR2 YYEEEE. The CDR3 runs to 15 residues. The CDR3 loop is CASSLLAREAYEQYF. The CDR3 DNA reads as TGTGCCAGCAGCTTACTAGCGAGAGAGGCGTACGAGCAGTACTTC.

This clone was detected only once. The chain uses TRBV9 and TRBJ2-1; tentatively, D is TRBD1 or TRBD2 (6 bases each). There are 15 residues in the CDR3. Trimming left V 1 base short and J 12 bases short, with 20 bases between. Germline CDR1 reads SGDLS; CDR2 reads YYNGEE. This CDR3 is CASSVSGASQLVQFF. Here the CDR3 DNA reads TGTGCCAGCAGCGTATCGGGGGCCAGTCAATTAGTGCAGTTCTTC. The variable domain in full, completed from reference TRBV9 and TRBJ2-1, reads DSGVTQTPKHLITATGQRVTLRCSPRSGDLSVYWYQQSLDQGLQFLIQYYNGEERAKGNILERFSAQQFPDLHSELNLSSLELGDSALYFCASSVSGASQLVQFFGPGTRLTVL.

The chain employs TRBV18 and TRBJ2-2, with a weak D call TRBD1 (6 bases). V dropped 4 bases and J dropped 3 bases, with 15 bases sitting between them. From germline, CDR1 is KGHSH and CDR2 LQKENI. There are 16 residues in the CDR3. Here the CDR3 reads CASSQQGVIHTGELFF. DNA for the CDR3: TGTGCCAGCTCACAACAGGGAGTAATTCACACCGGGGAGCTGTTTTTT.

The rearrangement uses TRBV7-2 and TRBJ2-3; D unresolved. This CDR3 has 14 residues. The V and J ends lost 2 bases and 4 bases respectively, with 10 bases between them. Germline loops: CDR1 SGHTA, CDR2 FQGNSA. CDR3 amino acids: CASSLIVEADTQYF. The CDR3 coding sequence is TGTGCCAGCAGCTTAATCGTTGAGGCAGATACGCAGTATTTT.

This chain connects TRBV7-8 to TRBJ2-3, with D possibly called TRBD1 or TRBD2 (5 bases each). The CDR3 is 14 amino acids. The germline CDR1 and CDR2 sequences are SGHVS and FQNEAQ. Trimming pared 2 bases from V and 6 bases from J, leaving 12 bases between. The CDR3 DNA reads TGTGCCAGCAGCTTACGACAGAGGGTGGATACGCAGTATTTT. Protein sequence: CASSLRQRVDTQYF. Looking up the rest from reference TRBV7-8 and TRBJ2-3 gives the full variable domain: GAGVSQSPRYKVAKRGQDVALRCDPISGHVSLFWYQQALGQGPEFLTYFQNEAQLDKSGLPSDRFFAERPEGSVSTLKIQRTQQEDSAVYLCASSLRQRVDTQYFGPGTRLTVL.

This clone was counted only a few times. The chain combines TRBV19 with TRBJ2-3; D remains ambiguous. This CDR3 comprises 13 residues. Trimming shortened V by 2 bases and J by 2 bases, and 5 bases separated the two germline ends. CDR1 is LNHDA and CDR2 is SQIVND in the germline V gene (reference sequence). The chain's CDR3 is CASSILLTDTQYF. For the CDR3, the DNA is TGTGCCAGTAGTATACTACTCACAGATACGCAGTATTTT.

This clone came up a few times. The DNA for the CDR3 is TGTGCCAGCAGCCAATCCTTACCACCATCGACTAGCGGGAGCGGCAATGAGCAGTTCTTC. It yields the protein CASSQSLPPSTSGSGNEQFF. The chain joins TRBV4-2 to TRBJ2-1; 12 nucleotides agree with TRBD2. The CDR3 extends over 20 amino acids. Looked up from germline, CDR1 is LGHNA and CDR2 is YNFKEQ. V was clipped by 2 bases and J by 6 bases; unmatched bases: 17.

This clone turned up a few times. V and J are TRBV7-3 and TRBJ2-3, with D unresolved. Trimming stripped 5 bases from V and 0 bases from J, with 6 bases between. The CDR3 contains 13 residues. Germline CDR1 is SGHTA and CDR2 is FQGTGA. The CDR3 here is CASSLDSTDTQYF. The CDR3 coding sequence is TGTGCCAGCAGCCTTGATAGCACAGATACGCAGTATTTT.

This clone was seen more than once but under ten times. The chain recombines TRBV4-3 with TRBJ2-7, with D tentatively TRBD2 (6 bases). Germline V gene lookup returns CDR1 LGHNA and CDR2 YSLEER. The CDR3 is made up of 14 amino acids. Trimming removed 3 bases from V and 4 bases from J, with 13 bases in between. In nucleotides, the CDR3 is TGCGCCAGCAGCCAGGACGGGACTGGGTACGAGCAGTACTTC. It yields the protein CASSQDGTGYEQYF.